The 4 T cell receptor beta chains below come from one sample, sequenced in a study of OX40 agonist ivuxolimab in advanced cancers. Sequenced by immunoSEQ multiplex PCR; TCRdb stores in-frame clones only, minus some. Here the sample spans 90,000 to 100,000 clones, about 96% being singletons. The source was CD4+ or CD8+ T cells sorted from blood, collected in a trial of the OX40 agonist ivuxolimab. The receptors stem from an adult with an advanced solid tumor such as melanoma, head and neck, liver or kidney cancer.

CDR3 nucleotides: TGTGCCAGCAGTCAGACACCCTACAATGAGCAGTTCTTC. This gives the protein CASSQTPYNEQFF. The J gene is TRBJ2-1, the V gene TRBV28, with D hard to call. Germline V gene lookup returns CDR1 MDHEN and CDR2 SYDVKM. V gave up 5 bases and J gave up 2 bases, with 7 bases separating them. The CDR3 runs to 13 residues.

This chain joins TRBV7-8 and TRBJ2-7; 12 bases are a match to TRBD1. The CDR3 extends over 15 amino acids. CDR1 is SGHVS, CDR2 FQNEAQ, per germline. Germline trimming cut 4 bases from V and 7 bases from J; bases unmatched to any gene: 8. The CDR3 DNA is TGTGCCAGCAGCTCGCCGGGACAGGGGGCTTGGGAGCAGTACTTC. Translated: CASSSPGQGAWEQYF.

The chain combines TRBV18 with TRBJ2-7, with D unresolved. The germline V and J ends were trimmed by 4 bases and 2 bases, with 12 bases remaining between them. This CDR3 has 14 residues. Per germline, CDR1 KGHSH and CDR2 LQKENI. The CDR3 DNA reads as TGTGCCAGCTCACTGTCGGCCGGTACCTACGAGCAGTACTTC. Encoded protein: CASSLSAGTYEQYF.

This sequence joins TRBV12-5 and TRBJ2-1, with D tentatively TRBD2 (6 bases). Germline-derived CDR1 and CDR2 are LGHNT and FRNRAP. The CDR3 runs 14 residues. V was cut by 0 bases and J by 5 bases, with 8 bases left in between. The chain's CDR3 is CASGLVPGDNEQFF. DNA for the CDR3: TGTGCTAGTGGTTTGGTACCGGGAGACAATGAGCAGTTCTTC.